The present entry profiles one T cell receptor (beta chain) with its context. Its target is not known. These data belong to a study of T cell responses to AZD1222 COVID-19 vaccine. Here immunoSEQ multiplex PCR was the method, and the copy in TCRdb shows in-frame clones only, minus some. The sample holds more than 85,000 clones, approximately 81% seen once. Whole-study findings and limits: Possibly, clonal diversity was underestimated; donors were largely white British and included more females.

This specimen was peripheral blood, taken on day 0 of AZD1222 vaccination. The TCR was taken from an adult in good health.

CDR3: CASSLIDPGELFF. DNA of the CDR3: TGTGCCAGCAGCTTGATAGATCCCGGGGAGCTGTTTTTT. The chain combines TRBV5-5 with TRBJ2-2; no firm D call. V was trimmed by 1 base and J by 6 bases, leaving 7 bases between them. Germline V gene lookup returns CDR1 SGHKS and CDR2 YYEKEE (reference sequence). The length of the CDR3 is 13 residues.